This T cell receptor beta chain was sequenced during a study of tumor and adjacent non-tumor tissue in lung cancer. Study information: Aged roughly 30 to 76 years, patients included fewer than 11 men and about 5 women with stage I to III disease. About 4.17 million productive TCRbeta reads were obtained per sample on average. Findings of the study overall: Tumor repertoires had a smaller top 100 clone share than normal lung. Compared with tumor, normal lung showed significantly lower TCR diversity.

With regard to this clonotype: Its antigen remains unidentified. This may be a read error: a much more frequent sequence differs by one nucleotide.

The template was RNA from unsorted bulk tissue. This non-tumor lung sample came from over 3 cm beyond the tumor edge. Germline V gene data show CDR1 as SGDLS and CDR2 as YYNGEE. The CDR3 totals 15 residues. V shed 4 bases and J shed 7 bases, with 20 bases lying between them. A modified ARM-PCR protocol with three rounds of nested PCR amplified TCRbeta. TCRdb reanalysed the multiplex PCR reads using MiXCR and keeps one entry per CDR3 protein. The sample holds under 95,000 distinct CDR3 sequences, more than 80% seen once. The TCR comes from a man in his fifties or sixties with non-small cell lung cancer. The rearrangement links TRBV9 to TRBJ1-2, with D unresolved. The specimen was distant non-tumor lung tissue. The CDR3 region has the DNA TGTGCCAGCAGCCCCGACGCGGGGTATCTTGCTGGCTACACCTTC. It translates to CASSPDAGYLAGYTF.